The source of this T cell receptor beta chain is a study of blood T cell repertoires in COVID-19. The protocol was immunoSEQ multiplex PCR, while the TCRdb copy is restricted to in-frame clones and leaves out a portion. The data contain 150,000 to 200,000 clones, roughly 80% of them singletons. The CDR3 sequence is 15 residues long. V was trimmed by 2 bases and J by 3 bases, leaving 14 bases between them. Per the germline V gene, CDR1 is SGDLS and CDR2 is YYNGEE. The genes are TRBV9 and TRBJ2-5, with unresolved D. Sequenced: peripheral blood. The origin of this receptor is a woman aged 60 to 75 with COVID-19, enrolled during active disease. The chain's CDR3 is CASSVFPGPKETQYF. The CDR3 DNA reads TGTGCCAGCAGCGTTTTCCCTGGCCCGAAAGAGACCCAGTACTTC.